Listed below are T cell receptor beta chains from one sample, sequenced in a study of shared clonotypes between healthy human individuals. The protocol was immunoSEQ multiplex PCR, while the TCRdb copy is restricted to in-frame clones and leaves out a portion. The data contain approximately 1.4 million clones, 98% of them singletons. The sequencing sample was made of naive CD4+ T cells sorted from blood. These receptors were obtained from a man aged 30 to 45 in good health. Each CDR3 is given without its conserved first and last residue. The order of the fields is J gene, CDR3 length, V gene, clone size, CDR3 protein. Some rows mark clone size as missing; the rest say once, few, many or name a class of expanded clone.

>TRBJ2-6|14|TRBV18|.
ASSPGEPGTISVLT
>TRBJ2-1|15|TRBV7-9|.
ASSPVGIWGSYGEQF
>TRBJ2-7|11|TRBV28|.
ASSLIGRYEQY
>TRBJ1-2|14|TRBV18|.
ASSQLLGGARDGYT
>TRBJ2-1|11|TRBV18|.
ASSPPQGNEQF
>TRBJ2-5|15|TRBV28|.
ASSDVPGHTGEETQY
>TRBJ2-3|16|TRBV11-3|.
ASSLGRTSGASTDTQY
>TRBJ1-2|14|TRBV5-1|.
ASSASPDVSSGGYT
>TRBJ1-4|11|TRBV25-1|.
ASSPQHSEKLF
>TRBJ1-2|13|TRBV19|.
ASIPEGATNYGYT
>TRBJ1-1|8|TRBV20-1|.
SATKREAF
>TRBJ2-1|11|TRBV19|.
ASSMLASNEQF
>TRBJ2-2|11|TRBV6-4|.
ASRGRNTGELF
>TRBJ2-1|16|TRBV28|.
ASSSGDRTTSSYNEQF
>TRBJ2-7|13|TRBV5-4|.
ASSLAGTASYEQY
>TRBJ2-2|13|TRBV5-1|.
ASSLGGMNTGELF
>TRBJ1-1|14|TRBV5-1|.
ASSLGYGTLNTEAF
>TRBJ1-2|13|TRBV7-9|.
ASSTGSGVSYGYT
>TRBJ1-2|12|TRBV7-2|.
ASSQGTVTHGYT
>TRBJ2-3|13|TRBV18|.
ASSQLAERGDTQY
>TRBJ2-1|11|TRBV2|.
ASRLAGVNEQF
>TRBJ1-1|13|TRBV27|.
ASSLVGSGNTEAF
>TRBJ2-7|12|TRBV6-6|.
ASREQGPSYEQY
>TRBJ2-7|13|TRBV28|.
ASSYQRTATYEQY
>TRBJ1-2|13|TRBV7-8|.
ASSLASRGYYGYT
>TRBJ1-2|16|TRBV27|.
ASSPHRGRAQGMEGYT
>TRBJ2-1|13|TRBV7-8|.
ASSKGLAGGQEQF
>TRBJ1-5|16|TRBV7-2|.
ASSLLVGGRIPHQPQH
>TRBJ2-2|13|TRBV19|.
ASSSGTAYTGELF
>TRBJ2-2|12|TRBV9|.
ASSERSNTGELF
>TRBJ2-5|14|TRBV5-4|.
ASSLLTSGRGETQY
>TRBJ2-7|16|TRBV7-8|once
ASSLKLGGTGGTSEQY
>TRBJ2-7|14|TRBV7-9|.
ASSLRLAASSYEQY
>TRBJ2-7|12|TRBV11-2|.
ASSQGQGPYEQY
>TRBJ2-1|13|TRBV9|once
ASSKAQSSYNEQF
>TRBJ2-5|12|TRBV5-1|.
ASSLSSIQETQY
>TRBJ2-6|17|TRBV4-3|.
ASSQDNTGVGSRGNVLT